Listed below are T cell receptor beta chains from one sample, sequenced in a study of T cell repertoires in cytomegalovirus infection. Via MiXCR, TCRdb re-called the reads, giving one row per CDR3 protein. The table records 370,000 or so distinct CDR3 sequences, roughly a third of them present only once. The antigens for these receptors are not known. This specimen consisted of cultured PBMCs, obtained from culture after CMV antigen stimulation. Receptor source: a human donor in good health (CMV status not recorded). Some clones in this sample may be carry-over from other donors' samples. Each CDR3 is given with its conserved first and last residue. A D gene is named only where the DNA matches it firmly. Where a row states a size, it is once, few, many or the class of an expanded clone; other rows omit it.

v_call: TRBV7-2
d_call: -
j_call: TRBJ2-7
clone_size: -
cdr3_nt: TGTGCCAGCAGCCGTTCCAGGGACTCCTACGAGCAGTACTTC
cdr3_aa: CASSRSRDSYEQYF

v_call: TRBV7-2
d_call: -
j_call: TRBJ1-2
clone_size: few
cdr3_nt: TGTGCCAGCAGCACCCTGACAGAGCAACTCTATGGCTACACCTTC
cdr3_aa: CASSTLTEQLYGYTF

v_call: TRBV7-2
d_call: -
j_call: TRBJ1-1
clone_size: many
cdr3_nt: TGTGCCAGCAGCTTAGGTCGTCCAGGGTTGTTGAACACTGAAGCTTTCTTT
cdr3_aa: CASSLGRPGLLNTEAFF

v_call: TRBV7-7
d_call: TRBD2
j_call: TRBJ2-1
clone_size: -
cdr3_nt: TGTGCTAGCAGCGCCCAGACTAGCGGGTCCAATGAGCAGTTCTTC
cdr3_aa: CASSAQTSGSNEQFF

v_call: TRBV5-1
d_call: -
j_call: TRBJ2-6
clone_size: -
cdr3_nt: TGCGCCAGCAGCTTGGAAGGGGCGTCTGGGGCCAACGTCCTGACTTTC
cdr3_aa: CASSLEGASGANVLTF

v_call: TRBV7-3
d_call: TRBD2
j_call: TRBJ2-3
clone_size: -
cdr3_nt: TGTGCCAGCAGCAAACAGACTAGCGGGTACACAGATACGCAGTATTTT
cdr3_aa: CASSKQTSGYTDTQYF

v_call: TRBV7-2
d_call: -
j_call: TRBJ2-5
clone_size: -
cdr3_nt: TGTGCCAGCAGCTTAGCGGTGACAGAGACCCAGTACTTC
cdr3_aa: CASSLAVTETQYF

v_call: TRBV4-1
d_call: -
j_call: TRBJ1-1
clone_size: -
cdr3_nt: TGCGCCAGCAGCCAAGAATCCGGACGTGTCCTCGAAGCTTTCTTT
cdr3_aa: CASSQESGRVLEAFF

v_call: TRBV27
d_call: -
j_call: TRBJ1-2
clone_size: -
cdr3_nt: TGTGCCAGCAGTTTATATAGGGCGGGGGGCTTCTATGGCTACACCTTC
cdr3_aa: CASSLYRAGGFYGYTF

v_call: TRBV4-2
d_call: -
j_call: TRBJ1-5
clone_size: few
cdr3_nt: TGTGCCAGCAGCCAAGGAGAACAGACGAATCAGCCCCAGCATTTT
cdr3_aa: CASSQGEQTNQPQHF

v_call: TRBV6-1
d_call: -
j_call: TRBJ1-3
clone_size: -
cdr3_nt: TGTGCCAGCAGCAGGGAGGATGGAAACACCATATATTTT
cdr3_aa: CASSREDGNTIYF

v_call: TRBV10-3
d_call: -
j_call: TRBJ1-5
clone_size: few
cdr3_nt: TGTGCCATCAGTGAGTACGGGAATAGCAATCAGCCCCAGCATTTT
cdr3_aa: CAISEYGNSNQPQHF

v_call: TRBV14
d_call: -
j_call: TRBJ1-6
clone_size: -
cdr3_nt: TGTGCCAGCAGCCAAGTCCAGGGGTGGAGGTCACCCCTCCACTTT
cdr3_aa: CASSQVQGWRSPLHF

v_call: TRBV24-1
d_call: -
j_call: TRBJ2-3
clone_size: -
cdr3_nt: TGTGCCACCAGTGACCCGAGCAGCCCCCGCGGCTTTCTCACAGATACGCAGTATTTT
cdr3_aa: CATSDPSSPRGFLTDTQYF

v_call: TRBV25-1
d_call: -
j_call: TRBJ1-2
clone_size: -
cdr3_nt: TGTGCCAGCAGTCCTGGCGGGGAGGCCTACTATGGCTACACCTTC
cdr3_aa: CASSPGGEAYYGYTF

v_call: TRBV7-2
d_call: TRBD1
j_call: TRBJ2-3
clone_size: -
cdr3_nt: TGTGCCAGCAGCTTAGAGGGGACAGGGCAGGATACGCAGTATTTT
cdr3_aa: CASSLEGTGQDTQYF

v_call: TRBV19
d_call: TRBD1
j_call: TRBJ2-3
clone_size: -
cdr3_nt: TGTGCCAGTAGTCCGCCAGGGGGTGTAGATACGCAGTATTTT
cdr3_aa: CASSPPGGVDTQYF

v_call: TRBV4-1
d_call: -
j_call: TRBJ2-2
clone_size: -
cdr3_nt: TGCGCCAGCAGCCCCTGGGACACCGGGGAGCTGTTTTTT
cdr3_aa: CASSPWDTGELFF

v_call: TRBV11-1
d_call: TRBD2
j_call: TRBJ2-7
clone_size: -
cdr3_nt: TGTGCCAGCAGCTCCGGGACTACCAACGAGCAGTACTTC
cdr3_aa: CASSSGTTNEQYF

v_call: TRBV11-3
d_call: -
j_call: TRBJ1-1
clone_size: many
cdr3_nt: TGTGCCAGCAGCTTAGCCCTGAGGAACACTGAAGCTTTCTTT
cdr3_aa: CASSLALRNTEAFF

v_call: TRBV7-2
d_call: -
j_call: TRBJ2-1
clone_size: many
cdr3_nt: TGTGCCAGCAGCTTACCTAGCGACAGGCCGTTCGCCTTATACAATGAGCAGTTCTTC
cdr3_aa: CASSLPSDRPFALYNEQFF

v_call: TRBV7-3
d_call: TRBD1
j_call: TRBJ1-2
clone_size: many
cdr3_nt: TGTGCCAGCAGCATCGACAGGGGCCACAAAACCACCAACTATGGCTACACCTTC
cdr3_aa: CASSIDRGHKTTNYGYTF

v_call: TRBV6-2/TRBV6-3
d_call: TRBD1
j_call: TRBJ1-5
clone_size: -
cdr3_nt: TGTGCCAGCAGTTACGTCCGGGACAGGCATCGTGGTCAGCCCCAGCATTTT
cdr3_aa: CASSYVRDRHRGQPQHF

v_call: TRBV4-1
d_call: -
j_call: TRBJ2-7
clone_size: few
cdr3_nt: TGCGCCAGCAGCCAAGATTGGGGGACCTACGAGCAGTACTTC
cdr3_aa: CASSQDWGTYEQYF

v_call: TRBV7-4
d_call: -
j_call: TRBJ2-3
clone_size: -
cdr3_nt: TGTGCCAGCAGCTTAATAGGAAAGGAGCAGTATTTT
cdr3_aa: CASSLIGKEQYF

v_call: TRBV7-2
d_call: -
j_call: TRBJ2-7
clone_size: once
cdr3_nt: TGTGCCATCCAAAGTCCCCCCCAGGTTCCCTACGAGCAGTACTTC
cdr3_aa: CAIQSPPQVPYEQYF

v_call: TRBV29-1
d_call: -
j_call: TRBJ2-7
clone_size: -
cdr3_nt: TGCAGCGTTGAAGATCGGACGCATACAGGAAAAAACTACGAGCAGTACTTC
cdr3_aa: CSVEDRTHTGKNYEQYF

v_call: TRBV4-1
d_call: -
j_call: TRBJ2-6
clone_size: -
cdr3_nt: TGCGCAGCACGAATCGGGGGCTCTGGGGCCAACGTCCTGACTTTC
cdr3_aa: CAARIGGSGANVLTF

v_call: TRBV15
d_call: -
j_call: TRBJ2-3
clone_size: few
cdr3_nt: TGTGCCACCAGCAGAGGTACGGACGGCACAGATACGCAGTATTTT
cdr3_aa: CATSRGTDGTDTQYF

v_call: TRBV20-1
d_call: TRBD2
j_call: TRBJ2-3
clone_size: -
cdr3_nt: TGCAGTGCCCTAGGACTAGCGGGAGTAACAGATACGCAGTATTTT
cdr3_aa: CSALGLAGVTDTQYF

v_call: TRBV7-2
d_call: -
j_call: TRBJ2-2
clone_size: -
cdr3_nt: TGTGCCAGCAGCAGTTTCGTCCCCGAGGAGCTGTTTTTT
cdr3_aa: CASSSFVPEELFF

v_call: TRBV3-1
d_call: -
j_call: TRBJ1-1
clone_size: once
cdr3_nt: TGTGCCAGCAGATACCGAAGCGGGCACACTGAAGCTTTCTTT
cdr3_aa: CASRYRSGHTEAFF

v_call: TRBV7-2
d_call: TRBD2
j_call: TRBJ2-5
clone_size: many
cdr3_nt: TGTGCCAGCAGTGCGCTCGGGGGGAGGGAGACCCAGTACTTC
cdr3_aa: CASSALGGRETQYF

v_call: TRBV28
d_call: TRBD1
j_call: TRBJ1-4
clone_size: -
cdr3_nt: TGTGCCAGCAGTTTCCCCGCTACAGGGGACGAAAAACTGTTTTTT
cdr3_aa: CASSFPATGDEKLFF

v_call: TRBV10-3
d_call: -
j_call: TRBJ2-1
clone_size: -
cdr3_nt: TGTGCCATCAGTGGGGCAGACCCGCTATACAATGAGCAGTTCTTC
cdr3_aa: CAISGADPLYNEQFF

v_call: TRBV6-2/TRBV6-3
d_call: -
j_call: TRBJ1-1
clone_size: few
cdr3_nt: TGTGCCAGCAGCCGGGCTGACATCCCCACCCTGAATTGGCACTACGAAGCTTTCTTT
cdr3_aa: CASSRADIPTLNWHYEAFF

v_call: TRBV7-2
d_call: -
j_call: TRBJ2-7
clone_size: few
cdr3_nt: TGTGCCAGCAGCCTCCGAGCTTCGGGCATCTACGAGCAGTACTTC
cdr3_aa: CASSLRASGIYEQYF

v_call: TRBV19
d_call: -
j_call: TRBJ2-4
clone_size: -
cdr3_nt: TGTGCCAGTAGTATCCTAGGAGAGGCAAACATTCAGTACTTC
cdr3_aa: CASSILGEANIQYF

v_call: TRBV7-2
d_call: -
j_call: TRBJ2-2
clone_size: -
cdr3_nt: TGTGCCAGCAGGGAGGATTCATCGAACACCGGGGAGCTGTTTTTT
cdr3_aa: CASREDSSNTGELFF

v_call: TRBV4-2
d_call: -
j_call: TRBJ2-5
clone_size: few
cdr3_nt: TGTGCCAGCAGCCTAAACGGAGAGACCCAGTACTTC
cdr3_aa: CASSLNGETQYF

v_call: TRBV2
d_call: TRBD2
j_call: TRBJ2-1
clone_size: -
cdr3_nt: TGTGCCAAAAAACGGACTAGCGGGACCATATACAATGAGCAGTTCTTC
cdr3_aa: CAKKRTSGTIYNEQFF

v_call: TRBV11-3
d_call: TRBD1
j_call: TRBJ1-1
clone_size: -
cdr3_nt: TGTGCCAGCAGCCCCCGGGACAGGGGGCGGGATCGAACTGAAGCTTTCTTT
cdr3_aa: CASSPRDRGRDRTEAFF

v_call: TRBV19
d_call: -
j_call: TRBJ2-2
clone_size: -
cdr3_nt: TGTGCCAGTAGTATAGAGGGTCAGACCACGAACACCGGGGAGCTGTTTTTT
cdr3_aa: CASSIEGQTTNTGELFF

v_call: TRBV7-9
d_call: -
j_call: TRBJ1-1
clone_size: -
cdr3_nt: TGTGCCAGCAGGCCCATGTGGATGGGCCCGAACACTGAAGCTTTCTTT
cdr3_aa: CASRPMWMGPNTEAFF

v_call: TRBV24-1
d_call: -
j_call: TRBJ2-4
clone_size: few
cdr3_nt: TGTGCCACCAGTGACGGAGCCAAAAACATTCAGTACTTC
cdr3_aa: CATSDGAKNIQYF

v_call: TRBV7-9
d_call: TRBD2
j_call: TRBJ2-7
clone_size: -
cdr3_nt: TGTGCCGGAGGGACTAGCGGGGACCCGACCTACGAGCAGTACTTC
cdr3_aa: CAGGTSGDPTYEQYF

v_call: TRBV10-3
d_call: TRBD2
j_call: TRBJ2-2
clone_size: -
cdr3_nt: TGTGCCATCGGTTCTAGCGGGAGTCCGAACACCGGGGAGCTGTTTTTT
cdr3_aa: CAIGSSGSPNTGELFF

v_call: TRBV11-2
d_call: -
j_call: TRBJ2-1
clone_size: few
cdr3_nt: TGTGCCAGCAGCCCAGTACGGGAGCAGTTCTTC
cdr3_aa: CASSPVREQFF

v_call: TRBV20-1
d_call: TRBD1
j_call: TRBJ1-2
clone_size: -
cdr3_nt: TGCAGTGCTATTAGAGTGGACAGGGGGTCCTATGGCTACACCTTC
cdr3_aa: CSAIRVDRGSYGYTF